Listed below are T cell receptor beta chains from one sample, sequenced in a study of cytomegalovirus exposure and HLA in healthy donors. Measured with immunoSEQ multiplex PCR; TCRdb has only the in-frame clones, and not every one. The data show 50,000 or so clones, with 90% to 95% seen just once and over 2% held by the top ten. Material: PBMCs. These receptors came from a woman aged 30 to 39 in good health and CMV-seronegative. CDR3s include the opening cysteine and the closing phenylalanine or tryptophan. The order of the fields is V gene, J gene, D gene, clone size, CDR3 DNA, CDR3 protein. The D gene is left open where the match is weak. Size is stated for part of the rows, as once, few or many counts, or as a class when the clone is expanded.

v_gene: TRBV5-5
j_gene: TRBJ1-1
d_gene: .
abundance: .
CDR3nt: TGTGCCAGCAGCTGGACGGGGGATGCAATGGAAGCTTTCTTT
CDR3aa: CASSWTGDAMEAFF

v_gene: TRBV6-5
j_gene: TRBJ1-1
d_gene: .
abundance: .
CDR3nt: TGTGCCAGCAGCCCCGGTAGGGGAGCTTTCTTT
CDR3aa: CASSPGRGAFF

v_gene: TRBV5-5
j_gene: TRBJ2-7
d_gene: TRBD2
abundance: .
CDR3nt: TGTGCCAGCAGCTGGGTTCAGTGGCGGGAGCGTTCCTACGAGCAGTACTTC
CDR3aa: CASSWVQWRERSYEQYF

v_gene: TRBV6-5
j_gene: TRBJ2-3
d_gene: .
abundance: .
CDR3nt: TGTGCCAGCAGTTACAGTGTCGCGGATACGCAGTATTTT
CDR3aa: CASSYSVADTQYF

v_gene: TRBV5-1
j_gene: TRBJ2-1
d_gene: .
abundance: .
CDR3nt: TGCGCCAGCAGATCTACGGAGTACAATGAGCAGTTCTTC
CDR3aa: CASRSTEYNEQFF

v_gene: TRBV4-2
j_gene: TRBJ2-3
d_gene: .
abundance: .
CDR3nt: TGTGCCAGCAGCCAAGAATGGAGGGGCCCCACAGATACGCAGTATTTT
CDR3aa: CASSQEWRGPTDTQYF

v_gene: TRBV6-5
j_gene: TRBJ1-1
d_gene: .
abundance: .
CDR3nt: TGTGCCAGCAGTTACTCGAGGGGGAATGAAGCTTTCTTT
CDR3aa: CASSYSRGNEAFF

v_gene: TRBV6-6
j_gene: TRBJ2-5
d_gene: .
abundance: .
CDR3nt: TGTGCCAGCAGTTACTCGAACAGGGAAGAGACCCAGTACTTC
CDR3aa: CASSYSNREETQYF

v_gene: TRBV4-2
j_gene: TRBJ2-1
d_gene: TRBD2
abundance: large
CDR3nt: TGTGCCAGCAGCCAACTAGTGGGACTAGCGGGCCCCAATGAGCAGTTCTTC
CDR3aa: CASSQLVGLAGPNEQFF

v_gene: TRBV7-2
j_gene: TRBJ2-2
d_gene: TRBD2
abundance: .
CDR3nt: TGTGCCAGCAGCTTATATAGCGGGAGGATTGGGGAGCTGTTTTTT
CDR3aa: CASSLYSGRIGELFF

v_gene: TRBV9
j_gene: TRBJ2-6
d_gene: TRBD2
abundance: once
CDR3nt: TGTGCCAGCAGCACCCCCCCGGGACTAGCGCCTGACTCTGGGGCCAACGTCCTGACTTTC
CDR3aa: CASSTPPGLAPDSGANVLTF

v_gene: TRBV6-5
j_gene: TRBJ2-1
d_gene: TRBD2
abundance: .
CDR3nt: TGTGCCAGCAGTTACTCTGCAAGCGGGAGAAGGCATGAGCAGTTCTTC
CDR3aa: CASSYSASGRRHEQFF

v_gene: TRBV29-1
j_gene: TRBJ1-3
d_gene: TRBD1
abundance: .
CDR3nt: TGCAGCGTTGAAGATCATGGGACAGGGGTTACTGGAAACACCATATATTTT
CDR3aa: CSVEDHGTGVTGNTIYF

v_gene: TRBV4-1
j_gene: TRBJ1-2
d_gene: TRBD1
abundance: .
CDR3nt: TGCGCCAGCAGCCAGAGGCCCCCCCCCGGGACAGGGGGTTATGGCTACACCTTC
CDR3aa: CASSQRPPPGTGGYGYTF

v_gene: TRBV6-5
j_gene: TRBJ1-2
d_gene: .
abundance: .
CDR3nt: TGTGCCAGCAGGCCAGACGGGGAATATGGCTACACCTTC
CDR3aa: CASRPDGEYGYTF

v_gene: TRBV25-1
j_gene: TRBJ1-2
d_gene: TRBD1
abundance: once
CDR3nt: TGTGCCAGCAGTGACAGGGACAGAAACTATGGCTACACCTTC
CDR3aa: CASSDRDRNYGYTF

v_gene: TRBV6-5
j_gene: TRBJ2-3
d_gene: TRBD1
abundance: .
CDR3nt: TGTGCCAGCTGCAGGGGGCGGGCAGATACGCAGTATTTT
CDR3aa: CASCRGRADTQYF

v_gene: TRBV7-3
j_gene: TRBJ2-2
d_gene: TRBD2
abundance: .
CDR3nt: TGTGCCAGCAGCCTTGGGACTAGCGGGAGGACCGGGGAGCTGTTTTTT
CDR3aa: CASSLGTSGRTGELFF

v_gene: TRBV11-1
j_gene: TRBJ1-6
d_gene: TRBD1
abundance: .
CDR3nt: TGTGCCAGCAGCGACACGACAGGGTATAATTCACCCCTCCACTTT
CDR3aa: CASSDTTGYNSPLHF

v_gene: TRBV6-5
j_gene: TRBJ1-4
d_gene: TRBD1
abundance: once
CDR3nt: TGTGCCAGCAGCCCAAGTCTTACAGGGGTCGAAAAACTGTTTTTT
CDR3aa: CASSPSLTGVEKLFF

v_gene: TRBV19
j_gene: TRBJ1-4
d_gene: .
abundance: .
CDR3nt: TGTGCCAGTAGTATCAGGGGCGTAAATGAAAAACTGTTTTTT
CDR3aa: CASSIRGVNEKLFF

v_gene: TRBV27
j_gene: TRBJ1-3
d_gene: .
abundance: .
CDR3nt: TGTGCCAGCAGTTTTACAGCTAATTCTGGAAACACCATATATTTT
CDR3aa: CASSFTANSGNTIYF

v_gene: TRBV10-1
j_gene: TRBJ2-5
d_gene: TRBD2
abundance: .
CDR3nt: TGCGCCAGCAGTGGGGAAGCGGGGGAAGAGACCCAGTACTTC
CDR3aa: CASSGEAGEETQYF

v_gene: TRBV15
j_gene: TRBJ2-2
d_gene: TRBD2
abundance: .
CDR3nt: TGTGCCACCAGCAGAGTGGAATACACCGGCAAGTCGGGGGGCACCGGGGAGCTGTTTTTT
CDR3aa: CATSRVEYTGKSGGTGELFF

v_gene: TRBV10-3
j_gene: TRBJ1-1
d_gene: .
abundance: .
CDR3nt: TGTGCCATCAGCCCGTTTCAGGACACTGAAGCTTTCTTT
CDR3aa: CAISPFQDTEAFF

v_gene: TRBV19
j_gene: TRBJ1-3
d_gene: .
abundance: .
CDR3nt: TGTGCCAGTAGTGTACTAGGCTCTGGAAACACCATATATTTT
CDR3aa: CASSVLGSGNTIYF

v_gene: TRBV5-1
j_gene: TRBJ2-1
d_gene: TRBD2
abundance: .
CDR3nt: TGCGCCAGCAGCTTGAGTGGCGGGAGTTCCCACTCCTACAATGAGCAGTTCTTC
CDR3aa: CASSLSGGSSHSYNEQFF

v_gene: TRBV19
j_gene: TRBJ1-2
d_gene: TRBD1
abundance: .
CDR3nt: TGTGCCACCTCCCCGGGACAGGGATTCAACTATGGCTACACCTTC
CDR3aa: CATSPGQGFNYGYTF

v_gene: TRBV5-6
j_gene: TRBJ2-1
d_gene: TRBD1
abundance: .
CDR3nt: TGTGCCAGCAGCCTCACTTCTATCGGGACAGGCTATCAAACTGAGCAGTTCTTC
CDR3aa: CASSLTSIGTGYQTEQFF

v_gene: TRBV27
j_gene: TRBJ2-1
d_gene: .
abundance: .
CDR3nt: TGTGCCAGCAGTTTAGAACCTAATCCCTACAATGAGCAGTTCTTC
CDR3aa: CASSLEPNPYNEQFF

v_gene: TRBV18
j_gene: TRBJ2-3
d_gene: .
abundance: .
CDR3nt: TGTGCCAGCTCACCACGAGACGGAGTCACAGATACGCAGTATTTT
CDR3aa: CASSPRDGVTDTQYF

v_gene: TRBV13
j_gene: TRBJ2-1
d_gene: .
abundance: few
CDR3nt: TGTGCCAGCAGCTTGATACAGGGAAGTAGGAATGAGCAGTTCTTC
CDR3aa: CASSLIQGSRNEQFF

v_gene: TRBV15
j_gene: TRBJ1-2
d_gene: TRBD1
abundance: .
CDR3nt: TGTGCCACCAGCAGGGCCGGGACAGGTTATGGCTACACCTTC
CDR3aa: CATSRAGTGYGYTF

v_gene: TRBV11-2
j_gene: TRBJ1-2
d_gene: TRBD1
abundance: .
CDR3nt: TGTGCCAGCATCATAGACAGGGGGAACTTTGGCTACACCTTC
CDR3aa: CASIIDRGNFGYTF

v_gene: TRBV9
j_gene: TRBJ1-1
d_gene: TRBD1
abundance: .
CDR3nt: TGTGCCAGCAGCGGCGACAGGGGGCGCGGGACTGAAGCTTTCTTT
CDR3aa: CASSGDRGRGTEAFF

v_gene: TRBV30
j_gene: TRBJ2-5
d_gene: TRBD1
abundance: .
CDR3nt: TGTGCCTGGAGTGTACCAGGGACAGAAGAGACCCAGTACTTC
CDR3aa: CAWSVPGTEETQYF

v_gene: TRBV6-1
j_gene: TRBJ1-1
d_gene: .
abundance: once
CDR3nt: TGTGCCAGCAGTGAAGGTCGGCCAGGGTCCTTGGAAAACACTGAAGCTTTCTTT
CDR3aa: CASSEGRPGSLENTEAFF

v_gene: TRBV5-1
j_gene: TRBJ2-7
d_gene: TRBD1
abundance: .
CDR3nt: TGCGCCAGCAGCTTCGGGACAGGGTTGTACGAGCAGTACTTC
CDR3aa: CASSFGTGLYEQYF

v_gene: TRBV2
j_gene: TRBJ2-3
d_gene: .
abundance: .
CDR3nt: TGTGCCAGCAGTGTCCTCCCCACAGATACGCAGTATTTT
CDR3aa: CASSVLPTDTQYF

v_gene: TRBV19
j_gene: TRBJ2-7
d_gene: .
abundance: .
CDR3nt: TGTGCCAGCGCCGACAGATTTCTCTCCTACGAGCAGTACTTC
CDR3aa: CASADRFLSYEQYF

v_gene: TRBV5-1
j_gene: TRBJ2-3
d_gene: TRBD1
abundance: .
CDR3nt: TGCGCCAGCAGCTTGGGACAGGGGGGCAGAACAGATACGCAGTATTTT
CDR3aa: CASSLGQGGRTDTQYF

v_gene: TRBV27
j_gene: TRBJ2-1
d_gene: .
abundance: .
CDR3nt: TGTGCCAGCAGTTTATCGGCCGATATTTCCTACAATGAGCAGTTCTTC
CDR3aa: CASSLSADISYNEQFF

v_gene: TRBV9
j_gene: TRBJ2-7
d_gene: .
abundance: .
CDR3nt: TGTGCCAGCAGTATGGGTGGGAGCTCCTACGAGCAGTACTTC
CDR3aa: CASSMGGSSYEQYF

v_gene: TRBV18
j_gene: TRBJ2-7
d_gene: TRBD2
abundance: few
CDR3nt: TGTGCCAGCTCACCCTTGGGGCGGGAGCAAGGAGAGCAGTACTTC
CDR3aa: CASSPLGREQGEQYF